The 11 T cell receptor beta chains below were found in one sample sequenced in a study of OX40 agonist ivuxolimab in advanced cancers. TCRdb's table, derived via immunoSEQ multiplex PCR, lists solely in-frame clones and lacks some. The sample contains fewer than 85,000 clones, almost 85% of which appear only once. Specimen: CD4+ or CD8+ T cells sorted from blood, collected in a trial of the OX40 agonist ivuxolimab. The receptors shown here come from an adult with an advanced solid tumor such as melanoma, head and neck, liver or kidney cancer.

The chain recombines TRBV29-1 with TRBJ2-7, with D possibly TRBD2 on 5 matching bases. CDR3 length: 13 residues. The germline CDR1 and CDR2 sequences are SQVTM and ANQGSEA. V was cut by 3 bases and J by 6 bases, with 15 bases left in between. The CDR3 DNA sequence: TGCAGCGTTGACTCCAGGACTCGCGGCGAGCAGTACTTC. It translates to CSVDSRTRGEQYF.

This rearrangement joins TRBV6-4 to TRBJ2-1; 7 nucleotides line up with TRBD1. Germline-derived CDR1 and CDR2 are MRHNA and SNTAGT. This CDR3 spans 14 amino acids. With 2 bases clipped from V and 4 bases from J, the junction kept 2 bases outside the gene matches. The CDR3, as DNA: TGTGCCAGCAGTGACAGGGGACAGTACAATGAGCAGTTCTTC. Its translation is CASSDRGQYNEQFF.

This chain joins TRBV28 and TRBJ2-7; D is undetermined. The CDR3 spans 12 residues. Germline-derived CDR1 and CDR2 are MDHEN and SYDVKM. V dropped 6 bases and J dropped 4 bases, with 10 bases sitting between them. The CDR3 loop is CASRDGTYEQYF. The CDR3 bases are TGTGCCAGCAGAGACGGAACGTACGAGCAGTACTTC.

The chain is built from TRBV28 and TRBJ1-6; tentative D call: TRBD1 (5 bases). The CDR3 covers 13 residues. Trimming cost V 9 bases and J 10 bases, with 16 bases left between them. Looked up from germline, CDR1 is MDHEN and CDR2 is SYDVKM. This CDR3 is CASTTGGASPLHF. Written as DNA, the CDR3 is TGTGCCAGTACTACAGGTGGGGCCTCACCCCTCCACTTT.

The CDR3 region has the DNA TGTGCCACCCTCATCGGTGGGGAAGCTTTCTTT. Its translation is CATLIGGEAFF. J is TRBJ1-1 and V is TRBV6-1; D unresolved. CDR1 is MNHNS, CDR2 SASEGT, per germline. V was shortened by 10 bases and J by 8 bases, with 14 bases between the two germline ends. The CDR3 is made up of 11 amino acids.

The chain recombines TRBV5-8 with TRBJ2-3; perhaps TRBD2 as D (5 bases). CDR3 size: 13 residues. Germline V lookup: CDR1 SGHTS, CDR2 YDEGEE. The CDR3 sequence is CGSEGLARHTQYF. The CDR3 DNA sequence: TGTGGATCCGAGGGCCTGGCCCGTCATACGCAGTATTTT.

V gene TRBV2 combines with J gene TRBJ2-6; 8 nucleotides agree with TRBD1. Germline V lookup: CDR1 SNHLY, CDR2 FYNNEI. The CDR3 is 15 amino acids. Unmatched junction bases numbered 3, after V lost 7 bases and J lost 1 base. CDR3 DNA: TGTGCCAGCAATCGGGACAGGTCTGGGGCCAACGTCCTGACTTTC. Amino acids: CASNRDRSGANVLTF.

This clone was observed a single time. The V call is TRBV2, the J call TRBJ2-3; TRBD2 aligns across 7 bases. There are 17 residues in the CDR3. Germline CDR1 SNHLY, CDR2 FYNNEI. The J segment lost 2 bases and the V segment lost 6 bases, leaving 14 bases of the junction unmatched. CDR3 sequence: CASRTSMGGGNTDTQYF. The DNA for the CDR3 is TGTGCCAGCAGAACTTCCATGGGGGGGGGTAACACAGATACGCAGTATTTT.

The J gene is TRBJ2-3, the V gene TRBV7-2; 10 nucleotides agree with TRBD2. With 5 bases clipped from V and 5 bases from J, the junction kept 10 bases outside the gene matches. Germline V gives CDR1 SGHTA, CDR2 FQGNSA. The CDR3 sequence is 16 residues long. In nucleotides, the CDR3 is TGTGCCAGCAGCGCCGGAGCGGGGGGGGCCGAAGATACGCAGTATTTT. Its translation is CASSAGAGGAEDTQYF.

The V call is TRBV4-2, the J call TRBJ2-2, with D perhaps matching TRBD1 (6 bases). The CDR3 is made up of 15 amino acids. Germline CDR1 reads LGHNA; CDR2 reads YNFKEQ. V dropped 4 bases and J dropped 0 bases, with 9 bases sitting between them. CDR3 DNA: TGTGCCAGCAGCCTCGGGACAACGAACACCGGGGAGCTGTTTTTT. This encodes CASSLGTTNTGELFF.

The V gene is TRBV7-8, the J gene TRBJ1-2, with D maybe TRBD1 (5 bases). Trimming removed 5 bases from V and 2 bases from J, with 12 bases in between. Per germline, CDR1 SGHVS and CDR2 FQNEAQ. The length of the CDR3 is 14 residues. The chain's CDR3 is CASSIGDGNYGYTF. The DNA of the CDR3 is TGTGCCAGCAGCATAGGGGACGGAAACTATGGCTACACCTTC. The variable domain in full, completed from reference TRBV7-8 and TRBJ1-2, reads GAGVSQSPRYKVAKRGQDVALRCDPISGHVSLFWYQQALGQGPEFLTYFQNEAQLDKSGLPSDRFFAERPEGSVSTLKIQRTQQEDSAVYLCASSIGDGNYGYTFGSGTRLTVV.